Listed here are 9 T cell receptor beta chains from one sample, sequenced in a study of Graves' ophthalmopathy and Graves' hyperthyroidism. RNA transcripts were the template, and TCR beta CDR3 regions were amplified from them. The authors performed first-round RT-PCR with HTBI primers and then a second-round multiplex PCR. TCRdb reprocessed the multiplex PCR reads via MiXCR and lists one record per CDR3 protein. The sample lists about 160,000 distinct CDR3 sequences, more than 30% occurring once. Specimen: peripheral blood. The receptors derive from a woman between 40 and 55 years old with Graves' ophthalmopathy.

This clonotype was counted at least ten times. This chain joins TRBV19 and TRBJ1-5; no clear D gene. The CDR3 covers 18 residues. V lost 5 bases and J lost 0, with 20 bases in between. In germline, CDR1 is LNHDA, CDR2 SQIVND (reference sequence). CDR3 protein: CASSDLGEFRYSNQPQHF. The CDR3 DNA is TGTGCCAGTAGTGACCTCGGGGAGTTCCGTTATAGCAATCAGCCCCAGCATTTT.

In its sample, this clonotype was seen many times. The chain carries TRBV28 and TRBJ1-3; a weak D match, TRBD1 (5 bases). CDR1 is MDHEN, CDR2 SYDVKM, per germline. Trimming took off 5 bases at V and 7 bases at J, with 18 bases between the two ends. This CDR3 contains 15 residues. CDR3 loop: CASSPPTVIGNTIYF. CDR3 DNA sequence: TGTGCCAGCAGTCCACCGACAGTCATTGGGAACACCATATATTTT.

This clonotype was found many times. V and J are TRBV28 and TRBJ2-5, with TRBD2 identical over 8 bases. The CDR3 extends over 15 amino acids. Trimming cost V 7 bases and J 5 bases; bases outside gene matches: 12. Germline CDR1 MDHEN, CDR2 SYDVKM. CDR3 sequence: CASIPSGWGGETQYF. The CDR3 nucleotides read TGTGCCAGCATCCCTAGCGGGTGGGGAGGGGAGACCCAGTACTTC.

In this sample, this clonotype turned up many times. The CDR3 nucleotides are TGTGCCAGCAGTCGACTAGCGGGGAAAAGCTCCTACGAGCAGTACTTC. It translates to CASSRLAGKSSYEQYF. The chain joins TRBV6-5 to TRBJ2-7; TRBD2 matches 11 bases. The germline gives CDR1 MNHEY, CDR2 SVGAGI. V lost 5 bases and J lost 0; bases outside the gene matches: 6. This CDR3 contains 16 residues.

The CDR3 nucleotides are TGTGCCAGCAGCCAAGAGGGGCCTAGCTATGGCTACACCTTC. It encodes CASSQEGPSYGYTF. The chain has TRBV4-2 and TRBJ1-2, with TRBD1 as a possible D gene (5 bases). The germline V and J ends were trimmed by 0 bases and 4 bases, with 9 bases remaining between them. The CDR3 extends over 14 amino acids. The germline gives CDR1 LGHNA, CDR2 YNFKEQ.

This clonotype was counted between two and nine times. The rearrangement joins TRBV6-2 or TRBV6-3 to TRBJ2-7; TRBD2 aligns across 13 bases. Germline-derived CDR1 and CDR2 are MNHEY and SVGEGT. The ends lost 2 bases at V and 4 bases at J; junction bases unmatched: 8. The CDR3 loop spans 17 amino acids. The CDR3 region is CASSYPNGLAGEYEQYF. The CDR3 coding sequence is TGTGCCAGCAGTTACCCGAACGGACTAGCGGGAGAGTACGAGCAGTACTTC.

The rearrangement joins TRBV28 to TRBJ2-7, with a possible D match to TRBD2 (6 bases). Trimming took 6 bases from V and 4 from J, leaving 16 bases between them. The CDR3 sequence is 14 residues long. The germline gives CDR1 MDHEN, CDR2 SYDVKM. The CDR3 sequence is CASRPGTSRYEQYF. The CDR3 coding sequence is TGTGCCAGCAGACCTGGGACTTCCCGATACGAGCAGTACTTC.

This clonotype was detected ten times or more. The gene calls are TRBV10-3 and TRBJ1-1, with 10 bases aligning to TRBD1. CDR3 length equals 16 residues. Germline V gives CDR1 ENHRY, CDR2 SYGVKD. V gave up 1 base and J gave up 2 bases; unmatched junction bases: 4. The CDR3: CAISEYGTGENTEAFF. The DNA of the CDR3 is TGTGCCATCAGTGAGTACGGGACAGGGGAAAACACTGAAGCTTTCTTT.

This clonotype was observed at least ten times. V gene TRBV18 combines with J gene TRBJ1-2; the match to TRBD1 covers 9 bases. Trimming took 6 bases from V and 4 from J; bases not matched to a gene: 6. The CDR3 is made up of 14 amino acids. CDR1 KGHSH and CDR2 LQKENI come from the germline V gene. This chain's CDR3 is CASSRDRASYGYTF. CDR3 sequence (DNA): TGTGCCAGCTCGAGGGACAGGGCCAGCTATGGCTACACCTTC.